This passage covers 31 T cell receptor beta chains from one sample sequenced in a study of T cell responses to AZD1222 COVID-19 vaccine. Method: immunoSEQ multiplex PCR; TCRdb's copy keeps in-frame clones and lacks some. The repertoire holds approximately 130,000 clones, with almost 85% as singletons. The source material was peripheral blood, sampled 28 days after the second dose of the MenACWY control vaccine. The source of these receptors is an adult who received the MenACWY meningococcal vaccine as a control.

The V call is TRBV19, the J call TRBJ1-3; the match to TRBD1 covers 8 bases. Looked up from germline, CDR1 is LNHDA and CDR2 is SQIVND (reference sequence). The CDR3 runs 15 residues. V trimming: 3 bases; J trimming: 5 bases; junction bases outside the gene matches: 6. The CDR3 region is CASSIGGTGRNTIYF. DNA of the CDR3: TGTGCCAGTAGTATCGGGGGGACAGGCAGAAACACCATATATTTT.

The chain recombines TRBV9 with TRBJ1-3; D is possibly TRBD1 (5 bases). The CDR3 runs to 14 residues. V dropped 1 base and J dropped 4 bases, with 9 bases sitting between them. Germline CDR1 reads SGDLS; CDR2 reads YYNGEE. The CDR3 DNA reads as TGTGCCAGCAGCGTACAGGGAGCCGGAAACACCATATATTTT. Its translation: CASSVQGAGNTIYF.

Here the CDR3 reads CATTPKGEGEKLFF. CDR3 DNA sequence: TGTGCCACTACCCCCAAAGGGGAGGGCGAAAAACTGTTTTTT. The chain recombines TRBV10-3 with TRBJ1-4, with D maybe TRBD1 (5 bases). Germline lookup yields CDR1 ENHRY and CDR2 SYGVKD. This CDR3 is 14 amino acids long. Between the trimmed V and J ends, which lost 10 bases and 8 bases, there was a span of 20 bases.

The gene calls are TRBV25-1 and TRBJ2-1, with D tentatively TRBD2 (5 bases). Deletions cut 1 base from V and 12 bases from J, with 19 bases between. The CDR3 covers 15 residues. Germline values: CDR1 MGHDK, CDR2 SYGVNS. CDR3 nucleotide sequence: TGTGCCAGCAGTGAATTAGATACGAGCGCGGGTGTGCAGTTCTTC. The encoded protein is CASSELDTSAGVQFF.

The chain employs TRBV5-5 and TRBJ1-2, with a weak D call TRBD1 (5 bases). The germline CDR1 and CDR2 sequences are SGHKS and YYEKEE (reference sequence). CDR3 length equals 14 residues. Trimming took 3 bases from V and 3 from J, leaving 12 bases between them. CDR3 DNA: TGTGCCAGCAGCTCGGGACCCTGGGACTATGGCTACACCTTC. Translated: CASSSGPWDYGYTF.

The chain is built from TRBV18 and TRBJ1-3; D unresolved. The germline gives CDR1 KGHSH, CDR2 LQKENI. The CDR3 consists of 15 residues. V lost 2 bases and J lost 0, with 8 bases in between. This CDR3 is CASSPSPSSGNTIYF. The CDR3 coding sequence is TGTGCCAGCTCACCATCCCCTAGCTCTGGAAACACCATATATTTT.

CDR3 in amino acids: CASSVDPSGTRLNEQFF. The CDR3 DNA is TGTGCCAGCAGCGTAGATCCCTCGGGAACGAGGTTAAATGAGCAGTTCTTC. V is TRBV9 and J is TRBJ2-1, with a weak D call TRBD2 (5 bases). The V end lost 0 bases, the J end lost 7 bases, and 20 bases lay between the germline ends. From germline, CDR1 is SGDLS and CDR2 YYNGEE. The CDR3 is 17 amino acids.

The rearrangement uses TRBV13 and TRBJ1-3; weak D call: TRBD1 (6 bases). Between the trimmed V and J ends, which lost 6 bases and 0 bases, there was a span of 12 bases. The germline V gene encodes CDR1 PRHDT and CDR2 FYEKMQ (reference sequence). CDR3 length: 15 amino acids. The CDR3 is CASSNGGLSGNTIYF. The CDR3 DNA follows: TGTGCCAGCAGTAACGGGGGGCTCTCTGGAAACACCATATATTTT. Based on the CDR3 plus reference TRBV13 and TRBJ1-3, the full variable domain is AAGVIQSPRHLIKEKRETATLKCYPIPRHDTVYWYQQGPGQDPQFLISFYEKMQSDKGSIPDRFSAQQFSDYHSELNMSSLELGDSALYFCASSNGGLSGNTIYFGEGSWLTVV.

The J gene is TRBJ1-4, the V gene TRBV5-1; the D gene is possibly TRBD1 (6 bases). This CDR3 has 15 amino acids. V lost 4 bases, J lost 3 bases, and 13 bases lay in between. From germline, CDR1 is SGHRS and CDR2 YFSETQ. CDR3 protein: CASSATGTSNEKLFF. The CDR3 region has the DNA TGCGCCAGCAGCGCCACAGGGACTTCTAATGAAAAACTGTTTTTT. The variable domain in full, completed from reference TRBV5-1 and TRBJ1-4, reads KAGVTQTPRYLIKTRGQQVTLSCSPISGHRSVSWYQQTPGQGLQFLFEYFSETQRNKGNFPGRFSGRQFSNSRSEMNVSTLELGDSALYLCASSATGTSNEKLFFGSGTQLSVL.

The chain combines TRBV6-5 with TRBJ1-5; the match to TRBD1 covers 8 bases. V lost 6 bases to trimming and J lost 6 bases; unmatched junction nucleotides: 4. Looked up from germline, CDR1 is MNHEY and CDR2 is SVGAGI. This CDR3 has 13 amino acids. The DNA of the CDR3 is TGTGCCAGCAGCGAGGACAGGGCTCAGCCCCAGCATTTT. Encoded protein: CASSEDRAQPQHF.

This clone was seen a single time. The chain couples TRBV7-9 to TRBJ2-7, with D possibly being TRBD2 (6 bases). From germline, CDR1 is SEHNR and CDR2 FQNEAQ (reference sequence). V was trimmed by 7 bases and J by 2 bases, leaving 18 bases between them. The CDR3 is 15 amino acids. In DNA, the CDR3 is TGTGCCAGCACCCTGGCGGAGGGCACCCCCTACGAGCAGTACTTC. Its protein is CASTLAEGTPYEQYF.

CDR3 amino acids: CATSRDVGSSEQYF. DNA for the CDR3: TGTGCCACCAGCAGAGATGTCGGGAGCAGCGAGCAGTACTTC. The rearrangement links TRBV15 to TRBJ2-7; D possibly corresponds to TRBD2 (6 bases). Deletions cut 0 bases from V and 6 bases from J, with 12 bases between. CDR1 and CDR2 from the germline V gene are LNHNV and YYDKDF (reference sequence). CDR3 length equals 14 residues.

This chain connects TRBV28 to TRBJ1-2; D gene uncertain. V was clipped by 2 bases and J by 2 bases, with 9 bases between them. The germline CDR1 and CDR2 sequences are MDHEN and SYDVKM. CDR3 length equals 14 residues. CDR3 DNA: TGTGCCAGCAGTTTAGCAGCGCCAAACTATGGCTACACCTTC. This gives the protein CASSLAAPNYGYTF.

The CDR3 coding sequence is TGTGCCAGCAGTTACAGAGGACAGGGGCCTGAAGCTTTCTTT. This encodes CASSYRGQGPEAFF. The V and J genes are TRBV6-5 and TRBJ1-1; 9 positions agree with TRBD1. CDR3 length equals 14 residues. The V gene's germline CDR1 is MNHEY and CDR2 SVGAGI. The trim removed 2 bases at V and 6 bases at J, leaving 4 bases unmatched.

The chain has TRBV5-1 and TRBJ2-3, with 10 bases identical to TRBD2. V trimming: 2 bases; J trimming: 0 bases; junction bases outside the gene matches: 3. Germline lookup yields CDR1 SGHRS and CDR2 YFSETQ. The CDR3 sequence is 16 residues long. The CDR3 spells CASSLLAGQSTDTQYF. The CDR3 coding sequence is TGCGCCAGCAGCTTACTAGCGGGGCAAAGCACAGATACGCAGTATTTT.

The chain recombines TRBV6-2 or TRBV6-3 with TRBJ2-7, with 15 bases fitting TRBD2. Germline trimming cut 5 bases from V and 1 base from J; bases unmatched to any gene: 3. Germline V gives CDR1 MNHEY, CDR2 SVGEGT. This CDR3 comprises 16 residues. The CDR3 coding sequence is TGTGCCAGCAGTGACGGACTAGCGGGAGGGTCCTACGAGCAGTACTTC. Its protein is CASSDGLAGGSYEQYF.

CDR3: CATSERGQGPDNEQFF. In DNA form, the CDR3 reads TGTGCCACCAGTGAGAGAGGACAGGGGCCCGACAATGAGCAGTTCTTC. The rearrangement uses TRBV24-1 and TRBJ2-1; the match to TRBD1 covers 9 bases. This CDR3 is built from 16 residues. The J segment lost 5 bases and the V segment lost 4 bases, leaving 8 bases of the junction unmatched. Per germline, CDR1 KGHDR and CDR2 SFDVKD.

This clone was picked up many times. V is TRBV21-1 and J is TRBJ2-7. TRBV21-1 is a listed pseudogene. The CDR3 is 15 residues long. The CDR3 loop reads CASSPTPPVSYEQYF. For the CDR3, the DNA is TGTGCCAGCAGCCCGACGCCTCCTGTCTCCTACGAGCAGTACTTC.

The chain is built from TRBV28 and TRBJ1-2, with D unclear. Germline lookup yields CDR1 MDHEN and CDR2 SYDVKM. V gave up 7 bases and J gave up 3 bases, with 12 bases separating them. The CDR3 length is 13 residues. DNA for the CDR3: TGTGCCAGCAACTCCGTGGTGGACTATGGCTACACCTTC. Its protein is CASNSVVDYGYTF.

The chain employs TRBV11-2 and TRBJ1-6, with unresolved D. The length of the CDR3 is 14 residues. With 2 bases removed from V and 7 bases from J, the gap between germline ends came to 9 bases. Germline assignment: CDR1 SGHAT and CDR2 FQNNGV. In nucleotides, the CDR3 is TGTGCCAGCAGCTTACCCGCGGGGAATTCACCCCTCCACTTT. Translation: CASSLPAGNSPLHF. Using reference TRBV11-2 and TRBJ1-6 for the parts outside the CDR3, the full variable domain is EAGVAQSPRYKIIEKRQSVAFWCNPISGHATLYWYQQILGQGPKLLIQFQNNGVVDDSQLPKDRFSAERLKGVDSTLKIQPAKLEDSAVYLCASSLPAGNSPLHFGNGTRLTVT.

The chain employs TRBV7-2 and TRBJ1-6; D unclear. CDR3 length: 14 residues. Looked up from germline, CDR1 is SGHTA and CDR2 is FQGNSA. The V gene lost 1 base and the J gene lost 14 bases, with 15 bases spanning the gap. CDR3 protein: CASSLVWTAESLHF. CDR3 DNA: TGTGCCAGCAGCTTAGTTTGGACGGCCGAGTCCCTCCACTTT.

This chain joins TRBV19 and TRBJ1-1; tentatively, D is TRBD1 (5 bases). The germline V and J ends were trimmed by 4 bases and 5 bases, with 14 bases remaining between them. Germline V gene lookup returns CDR1 LNHDA and CDR2 SQIVND (reference sequence). The CDR3 spans 14 residues. In nucleotides, the CDR3 is TGTGCCAGTAGTACCTCGGGACTACGGACTGAAGCTTTCTTT. Its protein product is CASSTSGLRTEAFF. Supplemented by reference TRBV19 and TRBJ1-1, the full variable domain reads DGGITQSPKYLFRKEGQNVTLSCEQNLNHDAMYWYRQDPGQGLRLIYYSQIVNDFQKGDIAEGYSVSREKKESFPLTVTSAQKNPTAFYLCASSTSGLRTEAFFGQGTRLTVV.

The V call is TRBV19, the J call TRBJ1-6; D uncertain. This CDR3 is built from 16 residues. Germline assignment: CDR1 LNHDA and CDR2 SQIVND (reference sequence). V dropped 6 bases and J dropped 0 bases, with 12 bases sitting between them. CDR3 sequence (DNA): TGTGCCAGTAGCCCCGTGGGGAGCTCCTATAATTCACCCCTCCACTTT. Amino acids: CASSPVGSSYNSPLHF. Full variable domain (outside the CDR3, taken from reference TRBV19 and TRBJ1-6): DGGITQSPKYLFRKEGQNVTLSCEQNLNHDAMYWYRQDPGQGLRLIYYSQIVNDFQKGDIAEGYSVSREKKESFPLTVTSAQKNPTAFYLCASSPVGSSYNSPLHFGNGTRLTVT.

The J gene is TRBJ2-1, the V gene TRBV27; 9 positions match TRBD2. CDR3 length: 17 residues. The V segment lost 0 bases and the J segment 4 bases; nucleotides outside the gene matches: 7. The germline CDR1 and CDR2 sequences are MNHEY and SMNVEV (reference sequence). For the CDR3, the DNA is TGTGCCAGCAGTTTATCCTCTAGCGGGACCTATTACAATGAGCAGTTCTTC. Protein: CASSLSSSGTYYNEQFF.

The rearrangement links TRBV11-2 to TRBJ1-4; 8 bases are shared with TRBD1. CDR3 length equals 15 residues. Germline V gene sequence: CDR1 SGHAT, CDR2 FQNNGV. Trimming removed 1 base from V and 6 bases from J; junction bases left unmatched: 4. In nucleotides, the CDR3 is TGTGCCAGCAGCTTAGTGGGGACAGGTTATGAAAAACTGTTTTTT. Protein product: CASSLVGTGYEKLFF.

The J gene is TRBJ1-4, the V gene TRBV14, with D unresolved. There are 13 residues in the CDR3. The V gene lost 4 bases and the J gene lost 6 bases, with 9 bases spanning the gap. Germline V gene lookup returns CDR1 SGHDN and CDR2 FVKESK. The CDR3 DNA reads TGTGCCAGCAGCCGAGACCGATATGAAAAACTGTTTTTT. Protein product: CASSRDRYEKLFF.

This clone was detected only once. The gene calls are TRBV11-1 and TRBJ2-7; possibly TRBD1 for D (5 bases). CDR1 and CDR2 from the germline V gene are SGHAT and FQDESV (reference sequence). This CDR3 region has 14 residues. Trimming took off 3 bases at V and 2 bases at J, with 11 bases between the two ends. Written as DNA, the CDR3 is TGTGCCAGCAGCTTTTCAGGGATCGCCTACGAGCAGTACTTC. Translating gives CASSFSGIAYEQYF.

The rearrangement uses TRBV18 and TRBJ1-2, with D possibly being TRBD1 (5 bases). V gave up 2 bases and J gave up 6 bases, with 7 bases separating them. The CDR3 is 12 residues long. The germline V gene encodes CDR1 KGHSH and CDR2 LQKENI. The CDR3 sequence: CASSPGRDGYTF. The CDR3 bases are TGTGCCAGCTCACCAGGCAGGGATGGCTACACCTTC.

V and J are TRBV5-6 and TRBJ2-1; 7 nucleotides match TRBD2. The CDR3 contains 15 residues. Germline assignment: CDR1 SGHDT and CDR2 YYEEEE. J was trimmed by 8 bases and V by 1 base; bases with no gene match: 9. CDR3 sequence: CASSLLASGGDEQFF. DNA for the CDR3: TGTGCCAGCAGCTTGCTCGCTAGCGGTGGGGATGAGCAGTTCTTC.

This clone was observed once. V usage is TRBV5-4 and J usage is TRBJ2-1; D remains ambiguous. Germline-derived CDR1 and CDR2 are SGHNT and YYREEE (reference sequence). Trimming left V 4 bases short and J 0 bases short, with 11 bases between. There are 15 residues in the CDR3. The CDR3 nucleotides are TGTGCCAGCAGCCCCGGCCCGAGCTCCTACAATGAGCAGTTCTTC. This codes for CASSPGPSSYNEQFF.

This sequence joins TRBV5-1 and TRBJ1-2; the match to TRBD1 covers 8 bases. CDR3 size: 13 residues. Germline V CDR1 and CDR2: SGHRS, YFSETQ. Trimming cost V 6 bases and J 4 bases; bases outside gene matches: 5. The CDR3 DNA reads TGCGCCAGCACGCAGGGGGCAGTCTATGGCTACACCTTC. Translating it yields CASTQGAVYGYTF.